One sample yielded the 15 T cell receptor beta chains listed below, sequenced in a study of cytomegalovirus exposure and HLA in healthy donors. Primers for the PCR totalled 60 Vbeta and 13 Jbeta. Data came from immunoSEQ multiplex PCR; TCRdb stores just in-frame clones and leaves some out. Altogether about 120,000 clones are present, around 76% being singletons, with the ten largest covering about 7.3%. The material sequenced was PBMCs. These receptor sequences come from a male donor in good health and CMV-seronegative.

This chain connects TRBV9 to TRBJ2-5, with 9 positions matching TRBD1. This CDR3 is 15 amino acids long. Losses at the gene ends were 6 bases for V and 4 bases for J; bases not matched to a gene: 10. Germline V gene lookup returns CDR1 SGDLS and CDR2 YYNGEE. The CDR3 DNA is TGTGCCAGCAACCTAGGGGGACAGGGTGGAGAGACCCAGTACTTC. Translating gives CASNLGGQGGETQYF.

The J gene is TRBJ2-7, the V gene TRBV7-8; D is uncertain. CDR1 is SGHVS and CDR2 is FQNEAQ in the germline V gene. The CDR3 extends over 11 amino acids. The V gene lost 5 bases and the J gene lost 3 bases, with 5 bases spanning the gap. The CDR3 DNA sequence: TGTGCCAGCAGCCGCTACTACGAGCAGTACTTC. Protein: CASSRYYEQYF.

The DNA of the CDR3 is TGTGCCAGCAGCAGACAGACTGGGGAGACCCAGTACTTC. The encoded protein is CASSRQTGETQYF. The V and J genes are TRBV9 and TRBJ2-5; D is perhaps TRBD1 (5 bases). The germline gives CDR1 SGDLS, CDR2 YYNGEE. The CDR3 runs 13 residues. Trimming cost V 4 bases and J 5 bases, with 12 bases left between them.

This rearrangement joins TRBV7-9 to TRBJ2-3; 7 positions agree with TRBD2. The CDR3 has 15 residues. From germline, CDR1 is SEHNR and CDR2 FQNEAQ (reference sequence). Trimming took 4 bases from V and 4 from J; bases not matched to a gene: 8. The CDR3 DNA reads TGTGCCAGCAGCTCGACTAGCCGGGAGGCAGATACGCAGTATTTT. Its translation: CASSSTSREADTQYF.

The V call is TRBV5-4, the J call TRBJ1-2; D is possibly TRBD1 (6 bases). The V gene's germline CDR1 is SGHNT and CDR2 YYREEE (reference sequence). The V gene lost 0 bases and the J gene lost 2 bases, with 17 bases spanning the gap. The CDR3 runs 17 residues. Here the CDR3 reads CASSLGIRGSSNYGYTF. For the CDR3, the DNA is TGTGCCAGCAGCTTGGGGATCAGGGGTTCATCCAACTATGGCTACACCTTC.

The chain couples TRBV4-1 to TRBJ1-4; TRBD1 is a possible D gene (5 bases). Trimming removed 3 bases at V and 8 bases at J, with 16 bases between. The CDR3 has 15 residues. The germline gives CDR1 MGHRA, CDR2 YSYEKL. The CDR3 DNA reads TGCGCCAGCAGCCAGGTACAGGCGTTTGGGGAAAAACTGTTTTTT. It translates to CASSQVQAFGEKLFF.

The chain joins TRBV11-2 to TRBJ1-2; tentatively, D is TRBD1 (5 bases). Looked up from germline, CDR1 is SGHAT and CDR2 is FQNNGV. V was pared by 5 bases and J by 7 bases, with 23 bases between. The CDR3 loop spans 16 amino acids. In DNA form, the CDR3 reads TGTGCCAGCAGCAGAATCCGCGGCAGGGAGGCGCGTGGCTACACCTTC. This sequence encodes CASSRIRGREARGYTF.

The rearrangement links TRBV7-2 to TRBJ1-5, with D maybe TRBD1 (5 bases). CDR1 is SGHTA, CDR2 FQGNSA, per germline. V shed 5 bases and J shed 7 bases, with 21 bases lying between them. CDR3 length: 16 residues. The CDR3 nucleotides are TGTGCCAGCAGCCAAAGTCCCCGGGGGACGGGACAGCCCCAGCATTTT. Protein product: CASSQSPRGTGQPQHF.

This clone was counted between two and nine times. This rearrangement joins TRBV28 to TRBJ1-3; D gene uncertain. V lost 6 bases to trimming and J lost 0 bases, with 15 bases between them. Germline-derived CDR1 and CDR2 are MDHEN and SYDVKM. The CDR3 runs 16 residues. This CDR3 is CASREHVPDSGNTIYF. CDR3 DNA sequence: TGTGCCAGCAGGGAGCACGTCCCAGACTCTGGAAACACCATATATTTT.

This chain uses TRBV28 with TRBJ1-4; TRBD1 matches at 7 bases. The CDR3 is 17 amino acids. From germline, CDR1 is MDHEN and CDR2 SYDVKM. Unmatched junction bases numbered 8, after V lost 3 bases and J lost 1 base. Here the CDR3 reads CASSLKGRGLTNEKLFF. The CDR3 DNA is TGTGCCAGCAGTTTGAAAGGAAGGGGGCTAACTAATGAAAAACTGTTTTTT. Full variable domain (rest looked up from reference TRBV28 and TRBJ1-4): DVKVTQSSRYLVKRTGEKVFLECVQDMDHENMFWYRQDPGLGLRLIYFSYDVKMKEKGDIPEGYSVSREKKERFSLILESASTNQTSMYLCASSLKGRGLTNEKLFFGSGTQLSVL.

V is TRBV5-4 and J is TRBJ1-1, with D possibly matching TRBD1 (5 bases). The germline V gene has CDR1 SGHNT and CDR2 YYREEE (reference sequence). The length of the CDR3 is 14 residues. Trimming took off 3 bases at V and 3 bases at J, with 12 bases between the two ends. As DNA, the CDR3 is TGTGCCAGCAGCTATACAGGTGGGGACACTGAAGCTTTCTTT. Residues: CASSYTGGDTEAFF.

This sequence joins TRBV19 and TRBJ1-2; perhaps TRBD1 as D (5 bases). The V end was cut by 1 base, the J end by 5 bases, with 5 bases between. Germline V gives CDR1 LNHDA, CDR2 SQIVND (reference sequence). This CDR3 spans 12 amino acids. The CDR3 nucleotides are TGTGCCAGTAGTATAGGACAGTATGGCTACACCTTC. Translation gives CASSIGQYGYTF.

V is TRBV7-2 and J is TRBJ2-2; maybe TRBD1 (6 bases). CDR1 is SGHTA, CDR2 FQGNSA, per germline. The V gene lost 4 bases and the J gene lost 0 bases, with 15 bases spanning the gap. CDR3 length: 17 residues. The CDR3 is CASSYASGTPNTGELFF. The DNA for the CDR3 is TGTGCCAGCAGCTACGCCTCCGGGACACCGAACACCGGGGAGCTGTTTTTT. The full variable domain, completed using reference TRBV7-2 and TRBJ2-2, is GAGVSQSPSNKVTEKGKDVELRCDPISGHTALYWYRQSLGQGLEFLIYFQGNSAPDKSGLPSDRFSAERTGGSVSTLTIQRTQQEDSAVYLCASSYASGTPNTGELFFGEGSRLTVL.

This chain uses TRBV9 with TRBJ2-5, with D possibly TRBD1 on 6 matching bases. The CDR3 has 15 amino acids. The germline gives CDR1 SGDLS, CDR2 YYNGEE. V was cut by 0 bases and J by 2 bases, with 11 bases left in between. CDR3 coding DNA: TGTGCCAGCAGCGTAGCCACAGGGTGGCAAGAGACCCAGTACTTC. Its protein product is CASSVATGWQETQYF.

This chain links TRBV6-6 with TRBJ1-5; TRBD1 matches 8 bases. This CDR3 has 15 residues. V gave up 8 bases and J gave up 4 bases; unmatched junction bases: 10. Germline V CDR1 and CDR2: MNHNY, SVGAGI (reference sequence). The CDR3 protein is CASRPTDRANQPQHF. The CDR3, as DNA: TGTGCCAGCCGCCCCACGGACAGGGCTAATCAGCCCCAGCATTTT.